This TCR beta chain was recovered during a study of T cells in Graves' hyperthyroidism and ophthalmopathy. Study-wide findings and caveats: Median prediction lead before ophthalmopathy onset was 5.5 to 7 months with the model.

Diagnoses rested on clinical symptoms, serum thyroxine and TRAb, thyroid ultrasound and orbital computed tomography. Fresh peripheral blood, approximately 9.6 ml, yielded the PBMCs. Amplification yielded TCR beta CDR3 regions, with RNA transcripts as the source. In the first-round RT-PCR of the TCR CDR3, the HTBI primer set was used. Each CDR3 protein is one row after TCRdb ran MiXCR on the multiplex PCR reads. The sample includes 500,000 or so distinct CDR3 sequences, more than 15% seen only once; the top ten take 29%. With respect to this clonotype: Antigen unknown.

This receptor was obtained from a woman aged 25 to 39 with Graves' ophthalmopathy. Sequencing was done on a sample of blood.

The CDR3 nucleotides read TGTGCCACCAGCAGAGACCGGGGGGCGGGAGGTAAAGAGACCCAGTACTTC. Protein: CATSRDRGAGGKETQYF. The V call is TRBV15, the J call TRBJ2-5, with TRBD2 identical over 8 bases. The CDR3 has 17 amino acids. The trim removed 0 bases at V and 3 bases at J, leaving 9 bases unmatched. Germline CDR1 LNHNV, CDR2 YYDKDF (reference sequence).